These 30 T cell receptor beta chains share one sample of origin, sequenced in a study of blood T cell repertoires in COVID-19. TCRdb's table, derived via immunoSEQ multiplex PCR, lists solely in-frame clones and lacks some. The table lists some 320,000 clones, around 89% of them singletons. The sample was peripheral blood. Receptors were obtained from a young woman who had recovered from COVID-19.

The J gene is TRBJ1-2, the V gene TRBV5-1; D possibly corresponds to TRBD1 (6 bases). CDR1 is SGHRS and CDR2 is YFSETQ in the germline V gene. V gave up 4 bases and J gave up 4 bases, with 17 bases separating them. The CDR3 is 15 residues long. CDR3 sequence (DNA): TGCGCCAGCAGCGAGACCGGGACAAACAGCTATGGCTACACCTTC. It is translated as CASSETGTNSYGYTF.

The chain recombines TRBV10-1 with TRBJ1-5; a weak D match, TRBD1 (5 bases). The V end was cut by 7 bases, the J end by 7 bases, with 23 bases between. This CDR3 has 16 amino acids. Germline V gene data show CDR1 as WNHNN and CDR2 as SYGVQD (reference sequence). CDR3 protein: CASTVKGIHVEQPQHF. The CDR3 nucleotides are TGCGCCAGCACCGTTAAGGGGATTCATGTCGAACAGCCCCAGCATTTT.

This clone came up once. The chain carries TRBV19 and TRBJ2-1, with 8 bases aligning to TRBD1. The germline CDR1 and CDR2 sequences are LNHDA and SQIVND (reference sequence). The CDR3 has 14 amino acids. J gave up 6 bases and V 4 bases, and 5 bases lay outside the gene matches. The CDR3 reads CASSRYRGSNEQFF. The CDR3 coding sequence is TGTGCCAGTAGTAGATACAGGGGGAGCAATGAGCAGTTCTTC. Full variable domain (missing parts from reference TRBV19 and TRBJ2-1): DGGITQSPKYLFRKEGQNVTLSCEQNLNHDAMYWYRQDPGQGLRLIYYSQIVNDFQKGDIAEGYSVSREKKESFPLTVTSAQKNPTAFYLCASSRYRGSNEQFFGPGTRLTVL.

As for this clone: Other DNA variants within this sample encode the same CDR3. For the CDR3, the DNA is TGTGCCAGTAGTAACCGGGACAGGGGGAACTATGGCTACACCTTC. Its translation: CASSNRDRGNYGYTF. The chain employs TRBV19 and TRBJ1-2, with TRBD1 matching over 11 bases. This CDR3 is 15 amino acids long. V lost 4 bases to trimming and J lost 2 bases; unmatched junction nucleotides: 3. Germline CDR1 LNHDA, CDR2 SQIVND (reference sequence).

In its sample, this clone was seen once. The V and J genes are TRBV19 and TRBJ1-1, with unresolved D. CDR3 size: 11 residues. Germline V gene lookup returns CDR1 LNHDA and CDR2 SQIVND (reference sequence). Trimming took off 11 bases at V and 5 bases at J, with 12 bases between the two ends. CDR3 nucleotides: TGTGCCCCTGGGCGGGTTACTGAAGCTTTCTTT. This translates into CAPGRVTEAFF.

V gene TRBV11-3 combines with J gene TRBJ2-2; D unresolved. Per germline, CDR1 SGHNT and CDR2 YENEEA. The CDR3 runs 14 residues. Between the trimmed V and J ends, which lost 1 base and 5 bases, there was a span of 8 bases. DNA for the CDR3: TGTGCCAGCAGCTTAGGTGGCTTGACCGGGGAGCTGTTTTTT. It translates to CASSLGGLTGELFF.

This clone was found a few times. This chain uses TRBV18 with TRBJ2-2; a possible D gene is TRBD1 (6 bases). CDR1 and CDR2 from the germline V gene are KGHSH and LQKENI. The V and J ends lost 2 bases and 3 bases respectively, with 7 bases between them. The CDR3 is 14 amino acids. CDR3: CASSPTGYTGELFF. The DNA of the CDR3 is TGTGCCAGCTCACCAACAGGGTACACCGGGGAGCTGTTTTTT.

The chain employs TRBV6-2 or TRBV6-3 and TRBJ1-5; 7 bases agree with TRBD1. The V segment lost 6 bases and the J segment 4 bases; nucleotides outside the gene matches: 6. Germline V gives CDR1 MNHEY, CDR2 SVGEGT. There are 14 residues in the CDR3. The CDR3 DNA sequence: TGTGCCAGCAGCTTTGACAGGGCTAATCAGCCCCAGCATTTT. Its translation is CASSFDRANQPQHF.

This sequence joins TRBV28 and TRBJ2-1; 11 nucleotides line up with TRBD2. CDR1 MDHEN and CDR2 SYDVKM come from the germline V gene. After removal of 7 bases from V and 3 bases from J, the junction contained 5 bases not matched to a gene. The CDR3 loop spans 15 amino acids. The CDR3 sequence is CASNIAGGRYNEQFF. The CDR3, as DNA: TGTGCCAGCAATATAGCGGGGGGGCGCTACAATGAGCAGTTCTTC.

This chain links TRBV19 with TRBJ2-3; D is uncertain. The germline CDR1 and CDR2 sequences are LNHDA and SQIVND (reference sequence). With 11 bases removed from V and 6 bases from J, the gap between germline ends came to 9 bases. The CDR3 extends over 10 amino acids. CDR3 DNA sequence: TGTGCCGCCACGGAGGATACGCAGTATTTT. It is translated as CAATEDTQYF.

V is TRBV11-2 and J is TRBJ2-3; maybe TRBD2 (5 bases). Germline values: CDR1 SGHAT, CDR2 FQNNGV. The CDR3 contains 15 residues. Trimming pared 3 bases from V and 6 bases from J, leaving 16 bases between. The DNA for the CDR3 is TGTGCCAGCAGCTTCTTCCCCGGGGTGGGCGATACGCAGTATTTT. Its translation: CASSFFPGVGDTQYF. Complete variable domain (other parts from reference TRBV11-2 and TRBJ2-3): EAGVAQSPRYKIIEKRQSVAFWCNPISGHATLYWYQQILGQGPKLLIQFQNNGVVDDSQLPKDRFSAERLKGVDSTLKIQPAKLEDSAVYLCASSFFPGVGDTQYFGPGTRLTVL.

The gene calls are TRBV29-1 and TRBJ1-2; 7 positions match TRBD1. The germline gives CDR1 SQVTM, CDR2 ANQGSEA. Trimming cost V 5 bases and J 6 bases; bases outside gene matches: 6. The CDR3 extends over 12 amino acids. CDR3 in amino acids: CSVTRQGDGYTF. The CDR3 bases are TGCAGCGTTACCAGACAGGGTGATGGCTACACCTTC. The whole variable domain, filled in from reference TRBV29-1 and TRBJ1-2, reads SAVISQKPSRDICQRGTSLTIQCQVDSQVTMMFWYRQQPGQSLTLIATANQGSEATYESGFVIDKFPISRPNLTFSTLTVSNMSPEDSSIYLCSVTRQGDGYTFGSGTRLTVV.

This chain links TRBV28 with TRBJ2-7; 7 positions match TRBD1. The ends lost 6 bases at V and 0 bases at J; junction bases unmatched: 5. In germline, CDR1 is MDHEN, CDR2 SYDVKM. The CDR3 extends over 14 amino acids. The CDR3 nucleotides are TGTGCCAGCAGCCCGACAGGGCTCTCCTACGAGCAGTACTTC. It encodes CASSPTGLSYEQYF. Drawing the rest from reference TRBV28 and TRBJ2-7, the complete variable domain is DVKVTQSSRYLVKRTGEKVFLECVQDMDHENMFWYRQDPGLGLRLIYFSYDVKMKEKGDIPEGYSVSREKKERFSLILESASTNQTSMYLCASSPTGLSYEQYFGPGTRLTVT.

This clone was found once. The chain employs TRBV19 and TRBJ1-3; possible D gene TRBD1, 6 bases. The germline V and J ends were trimmed by 7 bases and 0 bases, with 16 bases remaining between them. CDR3 length: 16 residues. From germline, CDR1 is LNHDA and CDR2 SQIVND (reference sequence). CDR3 sequence (DNA): TGTGCCAGTATCAAAGGGGGATTAAGCTCTGGAAACACCATATATTTT. Protein: CASIKGGLSSGNTIYF.

The chain couples TRBV5-1 to TRBJ1-1; TRBD1 matches 7 bases. There are 14 residues in the CDR3. The trim removed 0 bases at V and 6 bases at J, leaving 5 bases unmatched. The germline gives CDR1 SGHRS, CDR2 YFSETQ. The chain's CDR3 is CASSLVGGESEAFF. Written as DNA, the CDR3 is TGCGCCAGCAGCTTGGTAGGGGGCGAATCTGAAGCTTTCTTT.

The V and J genes are TRBV6-6 and TRBJ1-3, with unresolved D. With 5 bases removed from V and 0 bases from J, the gap between germline ends came to 11 bases. The CDR3 is made up of 15 amino acids. Germline assignment: CDR1 MNHNY and CDR2 SVGAGI (reference sequence). CDR3 sequence (DNA): TGTGCCAGCAGTAGTCCGGGAACCTCTGGAAACACCATATATTTT. This translates into CASSSPGTSGNTIYF.

The genes are TRBV27 and TRBJ2-1; tentative D call: TRBD2 (6 bases). This CDR3 is built from 17 residues. Per the germline V gene, CDR1 is MNHEY and CDR2 is SMNVEV (reference sequence). Between the trimmed V and J ends, which lost 5 bases and 0 bases, there was a span of 17 bases. CDR3 residues: CASSPGVAASSYNEQFF. CDR3 coding DNA: TGTGCCAGCAGTCCCGGGGTAGCGGCGAGCTCCTACAATGAGCAGTTCTTC.

The chain employs TRBV5-1 and TRBJ1-6; no firm D call. V lost 1 base and J 8 bases, leaving 10 bases between the germline ends. The CDR3 has 14 amino acids. Germline V gene data show CDR1 as SGHRS and CDR2 as YFSETQ. For the CDR3, the DNA is TGCGCCAGCAGCTTGAACTCCCCTTATTCACCCCTCCACTTT. Protein: CASSLNSPYSPLHF.

This clone was picked up a small number of times. The chain has TRBV2 and TRBJ2-5, with 9 bases identical to TRBD2. V lost 1 base and J lost 4; bases outside the gene matches: 7. Germline CDR1 SNHLY, CDR2 FYNNEI. The CDR3 runs to 16 residues. The CDR3 is CASSEVAGGAGETQYF. The CDR3 coding sequence is TGTGCCAGCAGTGAAGTGGCGGGGGGGGCCGGAGAGACCCAGTACTTC.

The V call is TRBV19, the J call TRBJ2-7; the match to TRBD1 covers 9 bases. V lost 6 bases and J lost 8; bases outside the gene matches: 5. This CDR3 spans 12 amino acids. The germline V gene has CDR1 LNHDA and CDR2 SQIVND (reference sequence). CDR3 coding DNA: TGTGCCAGTAGCCCAGACAGGGGGAAGCAGTACTTC. Translated: CASSPDRGKQYF.

V and J are TRBV27 and TRBJ2-7; the D gene is possibly TRBD1 (6 bases). V lost 2 bases and J lost 3, with 14 bases in between. The CDR3 is 15 residues long. CDR1 is MNHEY, CDR2 SMNVEV, per germline (reference sequence). Here the CDR3 reads CASSLTRQDFYEQYF. The CDR3 DNA reads as TGTGCCAGCAGTTTAACTCGACAGGATTTCTACGAGCAGTACTTC.

The rearrangement uses TRBV5-5 and TRBJ1-1; TRBD1 matches 7 bases. The germline V gene has CDR1 SGHKS and CDR2 YYEKEE (reference sequence). The J segment lost 11 bases and the V segment lost 4 bases, leaving 11 bases of the junction unmatched. This CDR3 contains 13 residues. The CDR3 DNA follows: TGTGCCAGCAGCCCCACAGACAGGGCGGTGGCTTTCTTT. Protein product: CASSPTDRAVAFF.

This chain links TRBV28 with TRBJ2-6; D might be TRBD2 (6 bases). V was cut by 5 bases and J by 4 bases, with 12 bases left in between. This CDR3 region has 15 residues. The germline CDR1 and CDR2 sequences are MDHEN and SYDVKM. The DNA of the CDR3 is TGTGCCAGCAGTCCAGGGAGGTCCGGGGCCAACGTCCTGACTTTC. Translation: CASSPGRSGANVLTF.

The chain joins TRBV3-1 (or the pseudogene TRBV3-2) to TRBJ2-3; 9 bases agree with TRBD2. The CDR3 is 16 amino acids. In germline, CDR1 is LGHDT, CDR2 YNNKEL (reference sequence). The J segment lost 6 bases and the V segment lost 1 base, leaving 8 bases of the junction unmatched. The CDR3 DNA sequence: TGTGCCAGCAGCCAAGGCCGGCGGGGGGGAGACGATACGCAGTATTTT. Translation: CASSQGRRGGDDTQYF.

The chain joins TRBV12-3 or TRBV12-4 to TRBJ1-5; D gene unclear. CDR3 length: 13 amino acids. V dropped 1 base and J dropped 6 bases, with 7 bases sitting between them. CDR3 sequence reads: CASSLVGAQPQHF. The DNA for the CDR3 is TGTGCCAGCAGTTTAGTTGGAGCTCAGCCCCAGCATTTT.

This chain connects TRBV19 to TRBJ1-2; possible D gene TRBD1, 5 bases. The length of the CDR3 is 14 residues. Germline V CDR1 and CDR2: LNHDA, SQIVND (reference sequence). V dropped 5 bases and J dropped 4 bases, with 14 bases sitting between them. CDR3: CASSVGPASYGYTF. CDR3 nucleotide sequence: TGTGCCAGTAGTGTGGGGCCCGCGAGCTATGGCTACACCTTC.

This sequence joins TRBV28 and TRBJ2-3, with D possibly TRBD1 on 6 matching bases. This CDR3 region has 13 residues. Germline lookup yields CDR1 MDHEN and CDR2 SYDVKM. V dropped 7 bases and J dropped 0 bases, with 8 bases sitting between them. The CDR3 DNA is TGTGCCAGCATCGGACAGAGCACAGATACGCAGTATTTT. Its translation: CASIGQSTDTQYF.

CDR3 amino acids: CASRRGSYEQYF. Here the CDR3 DNA reads TGTGCCAGCAGGCGGGGCTCCTACGAGCAGTACTTC. The chain uses TRBV2 and TRBJ2-7, with D possibly matching TRBD2 (6 bases). The CDR3 totals 12 residues. CDR1 and CDR2 (germline): SNHLY, FYNNEI. Trimming removed 6 bases from V and 0 bases from J, with 6 bases in between.

This chain connects TRBV27 to TRBJ1-2, with D maybe TRBD1 (5 bases). Germline CDR1 is MNHEY and CDR2 is SMNVEV (reference sequence). This CDR3 has 13 amino acids. Trimming shortened V by 2 bases and J by 8 bases, and 12 bases separated the two germline ends. CDR3 in DNA: TGTGCCAGCAGTTTAGGCAGGGATGGCGGCTACACCTTC. Translation gives CASSLGRDGGYTF.

The chain joins TRBV2 to TRBJ1-6; D unclear. Trimming left V 4 bases short and J 8 bases short, with 9 bases between. The CDR3 loop spans 13 amino acids. Per the germline V gene, CDR1 is SNHLY and CDR2 is FYNNEI. This CDR3 reads CASSVRRDSPLHF. DNA for the CDR3: TGTGCCAGCAGTGTAAGAAGAGATTCACCCCTCCACTTT.